This T cell receptor (beta chain) is drawn from a study of siplizumab effects on memory and regulatory T cells (dated by TCRdb to between 2019 and 2020). Describing the broader study: The study examined how the anti-CD2 antibody siplizumab affects alloreactive T-cell subsets in allogeneic mixed lymphocyte reactions built from human PBMCs.

This clone appeared once. Which antigen it targets is not known. Base qualities are not at hand, and no much larger clone is one base apart. Sorted unstimulated T cells and proliferating T cells recovered from mixed lymphocyte reactions underwent TCRbeta CDR3 sequencing. Fresh whole blood from 9 to 10 HLA-typed healthy donors served as the source for isolating PBMCs. CDR1 and CDR2 are read off the germline V gene as SQVTM and ANQGSEA. V is cut back by 0 bases and J by 7 bases, with 8 bases in the junction unmatched. From cysteine to phenylalanine, the CDR3 is 14 amino acids long. Kept here is only the CDR3 DNA, which spans 42 bases and is read in frame from base 1. Overall study results and their limits: The suppressive function of proliferating Tregs from siplizumab cultures was not functionally confirmed. Roughly 80-97% of proliferating CD4+ or CD8+ clones could not be assigned a naive or memory phenotype. Because sequences at frequencies below about 10^-5 were poorly captured, only a minor fraction of alloreactive clones could be mapped back to unstimulated subsets. Greater diversity appeared to be present in unstimulated naive T cells than in memory T cells, and a substantial contribution to the alloresponse seemed to be made by naive cells. Of the alloreactive CD4+ clones that could be mapped, the Treg-derived share averaged approximately 69% with siplizumab compared with around 27% in control reactions. The cumulative frequency of alloreactive sequences traceable to unstimulated CD4+ memory T cells was significantly reduced by siplizumab.

The protocol used for the library was the immunoSEQ multiplex PCR assay. Roughly 10^5 TCR templates per sample were assayed on the deep sequencing platform. Genomic DNA extracted from sorted T cells was used for TCRbeta CDR3 sequencing. Per the source publication's procedure: The R programming language was used for the clonal analysis of the TCRbeta CDR3 data. Alloreactive CD4+ and CD8+ clones were defined by comparing unstimulated samples with post-reaction CFSE-low samples. Alloreactive CD4+ clones were assigned to regulatory or non-regulatory origin by matching sequences to sorted unstimulated Treg and non-Treg repertoires. TCRdb carries this immuneACCESS record with in-frame sequences only. Its versions omit some clonotypes, under half of them owing to an unresolved V gene in the studies checked, with the rest unexplained. D and trimming were read from the DNA, whereas the V and J calls and clone size are those reported in that table. Here the sample has approximately 50,000 clones; more than 85% occur a single time. 17% of the sample lies in the top ten.

Sequencing was carried out using CD8+ T cells sorted from blood. The receptor was isolated from a human donor in good health. This chain joins TRBV29-1 to TRBJ1-1; 7 bases in the middle match TRBD1. The CDR3 amino acid sequence is: CSVEDQAQGGEAFF. The DNA is TGCAGCGTTGAAGATCAAGCGCAGGGGGGTGAAGCTTTCTTT.